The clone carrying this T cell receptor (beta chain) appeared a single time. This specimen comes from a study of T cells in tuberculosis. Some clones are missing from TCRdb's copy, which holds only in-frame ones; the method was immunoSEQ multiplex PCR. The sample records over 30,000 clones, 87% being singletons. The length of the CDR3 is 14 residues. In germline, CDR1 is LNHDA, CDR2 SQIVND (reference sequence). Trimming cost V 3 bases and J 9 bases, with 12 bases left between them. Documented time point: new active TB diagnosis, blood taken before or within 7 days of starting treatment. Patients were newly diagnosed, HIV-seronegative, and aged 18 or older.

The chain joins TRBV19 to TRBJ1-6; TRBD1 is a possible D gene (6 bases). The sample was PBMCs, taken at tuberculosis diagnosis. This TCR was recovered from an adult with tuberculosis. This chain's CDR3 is CASSISGAISPLHF. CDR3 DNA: TGTGCCAGTAGTATTTCAGGGGCGATTTCACCCCTCCACTTT. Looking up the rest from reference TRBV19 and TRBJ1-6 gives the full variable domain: DGGITQSPKYLFRKEGQNVTLSCEQNLNHDAMYWYRQDPGQGLRLIYYSQIVNDFQKGDIAEGYSVSREKKESFPLTVTSAQKNPTAFYLCASSISGAISPLHFGNGTRLTVT.